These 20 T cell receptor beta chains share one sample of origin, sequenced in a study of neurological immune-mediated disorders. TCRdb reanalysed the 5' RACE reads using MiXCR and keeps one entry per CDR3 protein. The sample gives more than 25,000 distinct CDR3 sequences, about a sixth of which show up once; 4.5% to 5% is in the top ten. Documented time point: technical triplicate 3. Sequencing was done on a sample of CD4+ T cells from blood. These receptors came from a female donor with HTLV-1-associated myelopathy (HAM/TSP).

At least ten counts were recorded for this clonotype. The CDR3 nucleotides are TGTGCCATCAGTGAGTCTTTCAACACGGGTTGGGCCAACGTCCTGACTTTC. The encoded protein is CAISESFNTGWANVLTF. The chain joins TRBV10-3 to TRBJ2-6; D gene unclear. Germline CDR1 and CDR2: ENHRY and SYGVKD. This CDR3 spans 17 amino acids. V was pared by 0 bases and J by 5 bases, with 14 bases between.

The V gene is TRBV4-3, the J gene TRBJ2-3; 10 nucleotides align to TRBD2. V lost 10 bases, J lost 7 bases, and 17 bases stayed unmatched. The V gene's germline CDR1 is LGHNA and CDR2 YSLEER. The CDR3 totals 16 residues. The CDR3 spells CANIQGQAGGGYTQYF. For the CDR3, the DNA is TGCGCCAACATCCAAGGGCAAGCGGGGGGGGGATATACGCAGTATTTT.

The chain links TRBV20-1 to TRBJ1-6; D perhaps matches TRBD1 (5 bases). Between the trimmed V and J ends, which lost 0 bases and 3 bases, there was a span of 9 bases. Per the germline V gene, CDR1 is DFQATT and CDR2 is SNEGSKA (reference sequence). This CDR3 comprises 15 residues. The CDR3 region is CSARDWGYYNSPLHF. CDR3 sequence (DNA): TGCAGTGCTAGAGACTGGGGGTACTATAATTCACCCCTCCACTTT.

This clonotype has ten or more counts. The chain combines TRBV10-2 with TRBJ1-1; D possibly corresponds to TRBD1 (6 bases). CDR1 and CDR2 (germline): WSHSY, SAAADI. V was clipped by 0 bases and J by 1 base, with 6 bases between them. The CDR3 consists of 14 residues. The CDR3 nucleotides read TGCGCCAGCAGTGAGTCGACAGGGAACACTGAAGCTTTCTTT. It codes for CASSESTGNTEAFF.

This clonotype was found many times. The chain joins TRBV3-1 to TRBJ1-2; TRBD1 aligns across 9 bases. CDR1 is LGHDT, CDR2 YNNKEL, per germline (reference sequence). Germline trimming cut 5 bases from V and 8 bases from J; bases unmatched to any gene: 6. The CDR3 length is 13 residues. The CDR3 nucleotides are TGTGCCAGCAGCTCACAGGGGGCGCAAGGCTACACCTTC. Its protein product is CASSSQGAQGYTF.

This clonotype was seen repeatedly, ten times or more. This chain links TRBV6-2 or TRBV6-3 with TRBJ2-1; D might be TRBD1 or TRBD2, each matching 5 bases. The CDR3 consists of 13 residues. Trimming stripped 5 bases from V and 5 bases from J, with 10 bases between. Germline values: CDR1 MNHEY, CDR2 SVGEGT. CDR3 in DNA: TGTGCCAGCAGTCTCGGGACCCACAATGAGCAGTTCTTC. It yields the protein CASSLGTHNEQFF.

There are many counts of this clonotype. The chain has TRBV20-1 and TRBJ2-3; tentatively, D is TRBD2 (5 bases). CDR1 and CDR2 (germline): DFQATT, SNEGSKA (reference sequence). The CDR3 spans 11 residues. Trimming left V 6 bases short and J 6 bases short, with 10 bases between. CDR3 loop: CSAERGDTQYF. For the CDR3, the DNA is TGCAGTGCGGAACGGGGTGATACGCAGTATTTT.

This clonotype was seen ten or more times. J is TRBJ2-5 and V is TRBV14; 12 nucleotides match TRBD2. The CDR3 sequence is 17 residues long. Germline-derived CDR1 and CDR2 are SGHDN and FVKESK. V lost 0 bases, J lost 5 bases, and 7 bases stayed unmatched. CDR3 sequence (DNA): TGTGCCAGCAGCCAAGATGTCCTAGCGGGGGGGCTGGAGACCCAGTACTTC. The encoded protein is CASSQDVLAGGLETQYF. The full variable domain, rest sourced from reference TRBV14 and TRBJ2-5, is EAGVTQFPSHSVIEKGQTVTLRCDPISGHDNLYWYRRVMGKEIKFLLHFVKESKQDESGMPNNRFLAERTGGTYSTLKVQPAELEDSGVYFCASSQDVLAGGLETQYFGPGTRLLVL.

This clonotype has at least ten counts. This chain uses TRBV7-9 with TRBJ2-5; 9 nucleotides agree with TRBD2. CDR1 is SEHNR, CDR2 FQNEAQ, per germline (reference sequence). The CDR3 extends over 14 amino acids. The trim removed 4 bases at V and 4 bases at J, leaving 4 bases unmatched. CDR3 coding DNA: TGTGCCAGCAGCTACCAACTAGCGGGAGAGACCCAGTACTTC. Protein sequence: CASSYQLAGETQYF.

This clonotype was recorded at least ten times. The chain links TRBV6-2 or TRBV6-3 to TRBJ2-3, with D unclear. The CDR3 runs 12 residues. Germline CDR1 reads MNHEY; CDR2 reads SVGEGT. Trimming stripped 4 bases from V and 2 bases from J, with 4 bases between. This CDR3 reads CASSSHTDTQYF. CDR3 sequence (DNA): TGTGCCAGCAGTTCCCACACAGATACGCAGTATTTT.

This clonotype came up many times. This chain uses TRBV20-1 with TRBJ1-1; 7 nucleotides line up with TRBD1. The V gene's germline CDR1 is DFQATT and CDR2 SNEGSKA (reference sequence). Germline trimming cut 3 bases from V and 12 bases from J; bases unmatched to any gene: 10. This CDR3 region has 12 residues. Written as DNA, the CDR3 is TGCAGTGCTAGGATTCCGGGACAGAGGCCTTTCTTT. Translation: CSARIPGQRPFF.

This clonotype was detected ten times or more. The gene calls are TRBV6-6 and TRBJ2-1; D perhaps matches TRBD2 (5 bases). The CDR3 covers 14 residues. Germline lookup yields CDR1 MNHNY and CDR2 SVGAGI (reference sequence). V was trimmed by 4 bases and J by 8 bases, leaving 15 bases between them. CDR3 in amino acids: CASSFSSLEDEQFF. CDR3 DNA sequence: TGTGCCAGCAGTTTTTCCTCCTTGGAGGATGAGCAGTTCTTC.

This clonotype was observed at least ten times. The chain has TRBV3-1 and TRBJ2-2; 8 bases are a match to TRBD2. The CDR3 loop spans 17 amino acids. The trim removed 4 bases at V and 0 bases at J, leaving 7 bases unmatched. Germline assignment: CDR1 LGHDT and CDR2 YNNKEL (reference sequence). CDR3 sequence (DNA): TGTGCCAGCAGCCTTACGGGGGGGGCAGCGAACACCGGGGAGCTGTTTTTT. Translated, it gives CASSLTGGAANTGELFF.

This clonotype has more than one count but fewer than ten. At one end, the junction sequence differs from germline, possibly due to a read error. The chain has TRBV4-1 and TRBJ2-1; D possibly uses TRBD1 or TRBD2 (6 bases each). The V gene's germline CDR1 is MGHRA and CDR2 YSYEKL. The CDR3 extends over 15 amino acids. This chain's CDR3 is CASSKERGGPGEQFF. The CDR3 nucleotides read TGCGCCAGCAGCAAAGAGAGAGGGGGGCCTGGTGAGCAGTTCTTC.

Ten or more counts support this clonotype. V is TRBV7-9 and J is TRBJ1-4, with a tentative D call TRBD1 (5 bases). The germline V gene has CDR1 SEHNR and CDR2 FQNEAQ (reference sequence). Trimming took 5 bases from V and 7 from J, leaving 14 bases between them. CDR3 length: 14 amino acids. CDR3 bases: TGTGCCAGCAGCGATACAGGTGACTTTGAAAAACTGTTTTTT. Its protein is CASSDTGDFEKLFF.

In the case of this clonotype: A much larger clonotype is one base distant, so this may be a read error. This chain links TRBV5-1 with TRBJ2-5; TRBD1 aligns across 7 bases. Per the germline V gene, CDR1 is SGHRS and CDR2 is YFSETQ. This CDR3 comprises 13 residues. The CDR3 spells CTSGPTGEETQYF. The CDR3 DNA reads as TGCACCAGCGGACCTACAGGGGAGGAGACCCAGTACTTC.

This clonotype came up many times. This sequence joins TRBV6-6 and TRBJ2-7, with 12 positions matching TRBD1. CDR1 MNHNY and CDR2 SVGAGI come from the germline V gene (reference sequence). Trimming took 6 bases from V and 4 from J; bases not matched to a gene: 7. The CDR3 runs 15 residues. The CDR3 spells CASRTGTGGEYEQYF. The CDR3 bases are TGTGCCAGCAGAACTGGGACAGGGGGCGAATACGAGCAGTACTTC.

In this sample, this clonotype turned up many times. This CDR3 is CASSSAWGTEAFF. CDR3 coding DNA: TGTGCCAGCAGTTCAGCCTGGGGCACTGAAGCTTTCTTT. The rearrangement links TRBV12-3 or TRBV12-4 to TRBJ1-1; D gene uncertain. V lost 4 bases and J lost 4, with 10 bases in between. This CDR3 has 13 residues.

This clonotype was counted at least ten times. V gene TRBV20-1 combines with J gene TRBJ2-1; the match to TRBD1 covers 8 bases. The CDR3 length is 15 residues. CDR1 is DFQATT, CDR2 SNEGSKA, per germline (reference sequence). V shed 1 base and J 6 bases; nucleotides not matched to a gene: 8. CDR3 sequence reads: CSARVLDRVFNEQFF. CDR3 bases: TGCAGTGCTAGAGTCTTGGACAGGGTGTTCAATGAGCAGTTCTTC.

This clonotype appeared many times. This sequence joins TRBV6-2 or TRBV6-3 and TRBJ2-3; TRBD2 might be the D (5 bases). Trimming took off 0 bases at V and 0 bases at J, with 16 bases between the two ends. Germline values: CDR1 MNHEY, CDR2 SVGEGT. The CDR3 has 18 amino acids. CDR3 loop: CASSYSSLPAESTDTQYF. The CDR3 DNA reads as TGTGCCAGCAGTTACTCGAGTTTACCAGCGGAAAGCACAGATACGCAGTATTTT.